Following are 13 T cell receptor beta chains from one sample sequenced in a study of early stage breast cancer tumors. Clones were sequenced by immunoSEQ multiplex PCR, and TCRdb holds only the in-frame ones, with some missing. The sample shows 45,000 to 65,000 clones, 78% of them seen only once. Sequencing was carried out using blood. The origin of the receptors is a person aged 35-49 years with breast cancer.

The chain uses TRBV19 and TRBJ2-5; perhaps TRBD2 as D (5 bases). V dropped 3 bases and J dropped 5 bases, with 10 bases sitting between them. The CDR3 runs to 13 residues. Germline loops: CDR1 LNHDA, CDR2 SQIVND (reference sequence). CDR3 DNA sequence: TGTGCCAGTAGTATTGGGTCGGGGGAGACCCAGTACTTC. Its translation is CASSIGSGETQYF.

CDR3 sequence reads: CASSYLGLGNEQFF. In DNA, the CDR3 is TGTGCCAGCAGCTACCTCGGACTCGGGAATGAGCAGTTCTTC. The V call is TRBV5-4, the J call TRBJ2-1, with D possibly TRBD2 on 5 matching bases. Germline values: CDR1 SGHNT, CDR2 YYREEE (reference sequence). Trimming removed 3 bases at V and 7 bases at J, with 14 bases between. This CDR3 has 14 residues.

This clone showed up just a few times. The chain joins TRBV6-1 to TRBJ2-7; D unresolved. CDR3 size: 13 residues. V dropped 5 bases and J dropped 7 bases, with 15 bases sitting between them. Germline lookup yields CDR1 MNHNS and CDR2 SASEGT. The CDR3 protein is CASSPTPAVEQYF. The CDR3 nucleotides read TGTGCCAGCAGTCCCACCCCGGCGGTGGAGCAGTACTTC.

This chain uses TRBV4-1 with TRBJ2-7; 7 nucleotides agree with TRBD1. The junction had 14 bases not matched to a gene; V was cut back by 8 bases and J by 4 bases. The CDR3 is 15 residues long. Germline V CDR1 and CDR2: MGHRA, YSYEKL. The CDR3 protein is CASSTGFSPRYEQYF. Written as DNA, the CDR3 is TGCGCCAGCTCGACAGGGTTCTCTCCTCGATACGAGCAGTACTTC.

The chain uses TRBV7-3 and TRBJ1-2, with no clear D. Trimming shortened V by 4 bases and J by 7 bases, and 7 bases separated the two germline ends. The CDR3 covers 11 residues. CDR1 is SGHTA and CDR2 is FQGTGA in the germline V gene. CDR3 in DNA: TGTGCCAGCAGCTCAGGTGGTGGCTACACCTTC. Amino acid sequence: CASSSGGGYTF. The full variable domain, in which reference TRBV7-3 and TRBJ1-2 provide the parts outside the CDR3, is GAGVSQTPSNKVTEKGKYVELRCDPISGHTALYWYRQSLGQGPEFLIYFQGTGAADDSGLPNDRFFAVRPEGSVSTLKIQRTERGDSAVYLCASSSGGGYTFGSGTRLTVV.

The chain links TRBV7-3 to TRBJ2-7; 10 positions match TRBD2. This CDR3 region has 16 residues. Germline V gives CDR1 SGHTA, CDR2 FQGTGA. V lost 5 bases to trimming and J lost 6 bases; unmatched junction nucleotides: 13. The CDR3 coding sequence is TGTGCCAGCAGCCCAGCCGGGACTAGCGTCCGCACCGAGCAGTACTTC. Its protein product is CASSPAGTSVRTEQYF. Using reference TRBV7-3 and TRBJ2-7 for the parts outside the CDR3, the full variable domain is GAGVSQTPSNKVTEKGKYVELRCDPISGHTALYWYRQSLGQGPEFLIYFQGTGAADDSGLPNDRFFAVRPEGSVSTLKIQRTERGDSAVYLCASSPAGTSVRTEQYFGPGTRLTVT.

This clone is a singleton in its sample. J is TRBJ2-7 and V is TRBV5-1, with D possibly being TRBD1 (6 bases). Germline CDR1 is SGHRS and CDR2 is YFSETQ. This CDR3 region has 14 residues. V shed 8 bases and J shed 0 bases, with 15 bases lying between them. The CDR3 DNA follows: TGCGCCAGAGCCCTTGACAGGAGCTCCTACGAGCAGTACTTC. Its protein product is CARALDRSSYEQYF.

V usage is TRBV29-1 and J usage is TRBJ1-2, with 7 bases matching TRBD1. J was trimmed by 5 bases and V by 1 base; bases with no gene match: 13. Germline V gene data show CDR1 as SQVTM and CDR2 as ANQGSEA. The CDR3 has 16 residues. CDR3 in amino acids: CSVEAHGEGAVYGYTF. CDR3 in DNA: TGCAGCGTTGAAGCCCACGGGGAGGGGGCTGTTTATGGCTACACCTTC.

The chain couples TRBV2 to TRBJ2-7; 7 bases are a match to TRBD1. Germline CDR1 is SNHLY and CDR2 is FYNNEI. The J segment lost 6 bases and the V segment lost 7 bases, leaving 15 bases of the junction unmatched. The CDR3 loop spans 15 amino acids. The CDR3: CASTAPPDRQVEQYF. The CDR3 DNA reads TGTGCCAGCACCGCACCTCCGGACAGGCAGGTCGAGCAGTACTTC.

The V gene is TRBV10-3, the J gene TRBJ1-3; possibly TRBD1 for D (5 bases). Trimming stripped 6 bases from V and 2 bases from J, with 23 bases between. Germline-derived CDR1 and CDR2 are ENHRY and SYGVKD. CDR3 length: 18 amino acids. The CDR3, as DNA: TGTGCCATCAGCCGGGGGGGAATCACCGCCTCGCCTGGAAACACCATATATTTT. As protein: CAISRGGITASPGNTIYF.

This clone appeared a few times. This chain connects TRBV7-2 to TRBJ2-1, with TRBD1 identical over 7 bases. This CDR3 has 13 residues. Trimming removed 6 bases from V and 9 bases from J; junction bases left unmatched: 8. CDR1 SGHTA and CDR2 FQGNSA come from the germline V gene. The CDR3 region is CASRQASGGEQFF. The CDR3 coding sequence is TGTGCCAGCAGACAAGCGTCAGGGGGTGAGCAGTTCTTC.

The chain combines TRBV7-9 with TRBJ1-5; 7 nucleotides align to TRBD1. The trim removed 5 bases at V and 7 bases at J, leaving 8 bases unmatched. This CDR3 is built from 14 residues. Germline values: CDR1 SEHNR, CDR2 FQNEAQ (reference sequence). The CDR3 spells CASSPEGAGQPQHF. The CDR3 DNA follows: TGTGCCAGCAGCCCCGAGGGGGCAGGCCAGCCCCAGCATTTT.

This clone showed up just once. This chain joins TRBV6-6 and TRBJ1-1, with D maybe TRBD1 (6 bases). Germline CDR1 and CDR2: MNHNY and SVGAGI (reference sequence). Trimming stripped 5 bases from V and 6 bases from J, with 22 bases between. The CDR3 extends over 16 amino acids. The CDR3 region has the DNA TGTGCCAGCAGTCCCGTTGCGGGGTGGCCAGGGGCTGAAGCTTTCTTT. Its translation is CASSPVAGWPGAEAFF.